These 9 T cell receptor beta chains were all obtained from the same sample, sequenced in a study of CD8 T cells in ankylosing spondylitis. In TCRdb, the 5' RACE reads were re-called with MiXCR into one record per CDR3 protein. The table lists around 230,000 distinct CDR3 sequences, 8.2% of them singletons. The sequenced material came from blood, either unsorted or a sorted T cell fraction (not recorded which). The receptor source for this set is a female donor with ankylosing spondylitis or in good health (not recorded which).

This clonotype was counted only a few times. V is TRBV7-9 and J is TRBJ1-1, with no clear D. Trimming shortened V by 2 bases and J by 6 bases, and 4 bases separated the two germline ends. CDR1 is SEHNR and CDR2 is FQNEAQ in the germline V gene (reference sequence). The CDR3 sequence is 11 residues long. The CDR3 protein is CASSLQAEAFF. CDR3 DNA: TGTGCCAGCAGCTTACAGGCTGAAGCTTTCTTT.

This clonotype was detected many times. The chain has TRBV7-9 and TRBJ1-1, with no clear D. This CDR3 spans 15 amino acids. The V gene lost 2 bases and the J gene lost 4 bases, with 14 bases spanning the gap. CDR1 is SEHNR and CDR2 is FQNEAQ in the germline V gene (reference sequence). The CDR3 here is CASSLPGRGVTEAFF. Here the CDR3 DNA reads TGTGCCAGCAGCTTACCAGGTCGGGGAGTCACTGAAGCTTTCTTT.

This clonotype was observed at least ten times. This rearrangement joins TRBV12-3 or TRBV12-4 to TRBJ2-1; TRBD2 aligns across 8 bases. The V and J ends lost 3 bases and 9 bases, in that order; junction bases with no gene match: 4. The CDR3 covers 13 residues. The DNA for the CDR3 is TGTGCCAGCAGTTTTCTAGCGGGTAGTGAGCAGTTCTTC. Translated, it gives CASSFLAGSEQFF.

This clonotype was seen many times. This rearrangement joins TRBV4-3 to TRBJ1-1; the match to TRBD1 covers 8 bases. CDR1 is LGHNA, CDR2 YSLEER, per germline. The CDR3 has 15 amino acids. With 1 base clipped from V and 4 bases from J, the junction kept 5 bases outside the gene matches. The CDR3, as DNA: TGCGCCAGCAGCCAAGGGACAGGGACGGTCACTGAAGCTTTCTTT. It specifies CASSQGTGTVTEAFF.

The table lists this clonotype with many counts. The chain has TRBV12-3 or TRBV12-4 and TRBJ1-2; D is unresolved. Deletions cut 10 bases from V and 6 bases from J, with 18 bases between. CDR3 length: 13 amino acids. The CDR3 DNA reads as TGTGCCACGACCGGGGTTCGTGGTCATGGCTACACCTTC. Its translation is CATTGVRGHGYTF.

Only a few counts were recorded for this clonotype. The chain has TRBV20-1 and TRBJ2-6; D is undetermined. Germline CDR1 DFQATT, CDR2 SNEGSKA (reference sequence). The V and J ends lost 4 bases and 0 bases respectively, with 4 bases between them. The CDR3 extends over 13 amino acids. The CDR3 DNA follows: TGCAGTGCTATCACCTCTGGGGCCAACGTCCTGACTTTC. It is translated as CSAITSGANVLTF.

This clonotype was recorded many times. The J gene is TRBJ1-6, the V gene TRBV18; D ambiguous. CDR1 is KGHSH, CDR2 LQKENI, per germline. Trimming removed 4 bases from V and 0 bases from J, with 19 bases in between. There are 19 residues in the CDR3. CDR3 nucleotide sequence: TGTGCCAGCTCACGTCTTCCACCGGACTCGAGCTCCTATAATTCACCCCTCCACTTT. The encoded protein is CASSRLPPDSSSYNSPLHF.

In this sample, this clonotype turned up many times. This rearrangement joins TRBV6-5 to TRBJ1-1; tentatively, D is TRBD1 (5 bases). Germline assignment: CDR1 MNHEY and CDR2 SVGAGI. This CDR3 comprises 14 residues. Deletions cut 0 bases from V and 1 base from J, with 6 bases between. Written as DNA, the CDR3 is TGTGCCAGCAGTTACTCCAGGGCGAACACTGAAGCTTTCTTT. It yields the protein CASSYSRANTEAFF.

In this sample, this clonotype turned up many times. This chain links TRBV5-5 with TRBJ2-1; D gene unclear. The CDR3 runs to 15 residues. Germline values: CDR1 SGHKS, CDR2 YYEKEE (reference sequence). Deletions cut 1 base from V and 0 bases from J, with 8 bases between. CDR3 sequence: CASSLRASSYNEQFF. The DNA for the CDR3 is TGTGCCAGCAGCTTGCGCGCCAGCTCCTACAATGAGCAGTTCTTC.